These 10 T cell receptor beta chains share one sample of origin, sequenced in a study of response to subunit inactivated influenza vaccine. TCRdb called the RT-PCR reads again in MiXCR, with one record for every CDR3 protein. Of about 830,000 distinct CDR3 sequences detected, roughly 20% appear once; the ten largest clones hold roughly 10%. The specimen was PBMCs from blood, collected about 5 days after vaccination. All receptors come from a man over 45 who received an inactivated influenza vaccine.

Worth noting for this clonotype: The junction departs from the called germline gene at one end, perhaps through a read error. V and J are TRBV20-1 and TRBJ2-7; D might be TRBD2 (5 bases). The V gene's germline CDR1 is DFQATT and CDR2 SNEGSKA (reference sequence). This CDR3 comprises 13 residues. The DNA for the CDR3 is TGCAGTGCCAGAGGAGGTTACACCTACGAGCAGTACTTC. Protein: CSARGGYTYEQYF.

This clonotype has only a few counts. The CDR3 protein is CSAGAGGYEQYF. For the CDR3, the DNA is TGCAGTGCAGGGGCAGGGGGGTACGAGCAGTACTTC. The chain couples TRBV20-1 to TRBJ2-7, with D tentatively TRBD1 (7 bases). The V end lost 6 bases, the J end lost 4 bases, and 13 bases lay between the germline ends. This CDR3 comprises 12 residues. Germline V gene lookup returns CDR1 DFQATT and CDR2 SNEGSKA (reference sequence).

This chain uses TRBV20-1 with TRBJ2-5; weak D call: TRBD1 (5 bases). V lost 0 bases and J lost 9, with 14 bases in between. CDR1 is DFQATT and CDR2 is SNEGSKA in the germline V gene (reference sequence). CDR3 size: 13 residues. The CDR3 DNA is TGCAGTGCTAGAGATACAGGCAAAGGGGCCCAGTACTTC. Translating gives CSARDTGKGAQYF.

This clonotype came up many times. J is TRBJ2-3 and V is TRBV30, with 9 bases fitting TRBD2. The junction had 5 bases not matched to a gene; V was cut back by 1 base and J by 6 bases. Germline V gives CDR1 GTSNPN, CDR2 SVGIG (reference sequence). This CDR3 spans 14 amino acids. The CDR3 sequence is CAWSGVAGADTQYF. The CDR3 region has the DNA TGTGCCTGGAGTGGGGTAGCGGGAGCCGATACGCAGTATTTT.

The CDR3 is CARPGDRGHEQYF. CDR3 DNA: TGCGCCAGGCCTGGGGACAGGGGCCACGAGCAGTACTTC. The chain has TRBV5-1 and TRBJ2-7, with 10 bases lining up with TRBD1. Germline V gene lookup returns CDR1 SGHRS and CDR2 YFSETQ. The CDR3 is made up of 13 amino acids. V trimming: 8 bases; J trimming: 5 bases; junction bases outside the gene matches: 7.

Only a few counts were recorded for this clonotype. This chain connects TRBV20-1 to TRBJ2-1; D perhaps matches TRBD1 (7 bases). From germline, CDR1 is DFQATT and CDR2 SNEGSKA (reference sequence). Trimming pared 6 bases from V and 4 bases from J, leaving 28 bases between. CDR3 length: 18 residues. The CDR3 nucleotides are TGCAGTGCAGAAAGAGGTGGCAGGGGGAGGCTGACTTACAATGAGCAGTTCTTC. As protein: CSAERGGRGRLTYNEQFF.

Ten or more counts support this clonotype. The rearrangement joins TRBV12-3 or TRBV12-4 to TRBJ2-7, with 10 bases that match TRBD2. J was trimmed by 5 bases and V by 5 bases; bases with no gene match: 9. The CDR3 covers 15 residues. CDR3 sequence (DNA): TGTGCCAGCAGTCGTAGAGCGGGAGGGCGCCACGAGCAGTACTTC. It translates to CASSRRAGGRHEQYF.

This clonotype has more than one count but fewer than ten. The CDR3 nucleotides read TGTGCCAGCAGCCCCCGGACTAGCGGGGGGCCCAGAGGCACCGGGGAGCTGTTTTTT. The encoded protein is CASSPRTSGGPRGTGELFF. This chain uses TRBV7-6 with TRBJ2-2; 14 nucleotides agree with TRBD2. J was trimmed by 4 bases and V by 5 bases; bases with no gene match: 12. The germline CDR1 and CDR2 sequences are SGHVS and FNYEAQ. This CDR3 is built from 19 residues.

This clonotype appeared a few times. CDR3: CASSQATRASTDTQYF. CDR3 DNA: TGTGCCAGCAGCCAAGCGACGAGAGCTAGCACAGATACGCAGTATTTT. The chain combines TRBV4-2 with TRBJ2-3; no reliable D call. Per the germline V gene, CDR1 is LGHNA and CDR2 is YNFKEQ. With 1 base removed from V and 0 bases from J, the gap between germline ends came to 11 bases. The CDR3 has 16 amino acids.

The V gene is TRBV12-3 or TRBV12-4, the J gene TRBJ2-7; TRBD1 agrees at 7 bases. There are 13 residues in the CDR3. Losses at the gene ends were 5 bases for V and 5 bases for J; bases not matched to a gene: 6. CDR3 residues: CASSRQGPHEQYF. The CDR3 DNA reads TGTGCCAGCAGTCGACAGGGTCCCCACGAGCAGTACTTC.